This T cell receptor (beta chain) was identified in a study of CD8+ T cells in alopecia areata. Study overall: Administration of oral tofacitinib to treated patients was at 5 to 10 mg twice daily. Tofacitinib continued for 6 to 18 months and was then withheld for 6 months. Severity scores in treated patients reflected the percentage of scalp affected.

General observations from the study: Mouse data revealed clearer TCR sharing than patient data did, a gap possibly tied to HLA.

Treatment meaning: oral pan-JAK inhibitor, 5-10 mg twice daily. A remark on this clone: Its antigen is currently unknown.

As the sequencing template, cDNA was produced by extracting RNA and reverse transcribing it. Only in-frame clones appear in the TCRdb table, and some are missing; sequencing was by immunoSEQ multiplex PCR. The sample carries under 300,000 clones, around 64% recorded once. Germline values: CDR1 SGDLS, CDR2 YYNGEE. The ends were cut back, 1 base at V and 15 bases at J, with 17 bases in the middle. This CDR3 has 14 amino acids. The chain joins TRBV9 to TRBJ1-6; D is possibly TRBD1 (5 bases). Sequenced here: CD4+ T cells sorted from blood, sampled around week 54, from a patient treated with tofacitinib. The TCR originated in a human donor with alopecia areata. CDR3: CASSVSLQDAFLHF. The DNA for the CDR3 is TGTGCCAGCAGCGTATCGTTACAGGACGCATTCCTCCACTTT.